This passage covers 25 T cell receptor beta chains from one sample sequenced in a study of OX40 agonist ivuxolimab in advanced cancers. Libraries were prepared through the immunoSEQ multiplex PCR assay. TCRdb took over this immuneACCESS table, retaining in-frame rearrangements with V and J assigned. Such tables are incomplete; in checked studies, under half of the missing clones stem from an unresolved V gene, and the remainder is unexplained. The sample profile shows roughly 66,000 clones; about four fifths of them were found once. The ten largest clones capture roughly 6.8% of the sample. The starting material was CD4+ or CD8+ T cells sorted from blood, obtained in a trial of the OX40 agonist ivuxolimab. These receptors were collected from an adult with an advanced solid tumor such as melanoma, head and neck, liver or kidney cancer.

The chain joins TRBV7-9 to TRBJ2-3; maybe TRBD2 (5 bases). Germline CDR1 reads SEHNR; CDR2 reads FQNEAQ (reference sequence). Trimming stripped 5 bases from V and 4 bases from J, with 13 bases between. This CDR3 comprises 14 residues. CDR3 protein: CASSPVRGADTQYF. DNA of the CDR3: TGTGCCAGCAGCCCGGTCCGGGGTGCAGATACGCAGTATTTT.

V and J are TRBV2 and TRBJ2-7; D tentatively fits TRBD1 or TRBD2 (5 bases each). The CDR3 totals 13 residues. Germline CDR1 reads SNHLY; CDR2 reads FYNNEI. V shed 7 bases and J shed 2 bases, with 12 bases lying between them. The CDR3 DNA reads TGTGCCAGCAACCCGGGACGGGCCTACGAGCAGTACTTC. The encoded protein is CASNPGRAYEQYF.

The V gene is TRBV28, the J gene TRBJ1-5; D gene ambiguous. V shed 1 base and J shed 0 bases, with 13 bases lying between them. Germline values: CDR1 MDHEN, CDR2 SYDVKM. This CDR3 is built from 17 residues. This chain's CDR3 is CASSLFRSRISNQPQHF. CDR3 coding DNA: TGTGCCAGCAGTTTATTTAGGTCCCGGATTAGCAATCAGCCCCAGCATTTT.

J is TRBJ2-2 and V is TRBV5-1; no definite D call. Trimming took off 4 bases at V and 5 bases at J, with 15 bases between the two ends. This CDR3 region has 15 residues. The germline CDR1 and CDR2 sequences are SGHRS and YFSETQ. As DNA, the CDR3 is TGCGCCAGCAGCCTACAGAGCTACCTAACCGGGGAGCTGTTTTTT. Protein sequence: CASSLQSYLTGELFF.

In this sample, this clone turned up once. CDR3 region: CASSYGQGREAFF. The CDR3 DNA reads TGTGCCAGCAGTTACGGACAGGGGCGTGAAGCTTTCTTT. The V and J genes are TRBV6-5 and TRBJ1-1; 9 bases are a match to TRBD1. Germline values: CDR1 MNHEY, CDR2 SVGAGI. Losses at the gene ends were 2 bases for V and 7 bases for J; bases not matched to a gene: 2. The CDR3 is 13 residues long.

The rearrangement uses TRBV7-3 and TRBJ2-1, with D uncertain. In germline, CDR1 is SGHTA, CDR2 FQGTGA. Trimming took 5 bases from V and 3 from J, leaving 11 bases between them. This CDR3 region has 14 residues. CDR3 DNA sequence: TGTGCCAGCAGCCTGTCCCTAAGCTACAATGAGCAGTTCTTC. This gives the protein CASSLSLSYNEQFF.

This sequence joins TRBV5-6 and TRBJ2-2; no firm D call. This CDR3 is 15 amino acids long. Germline CDR1 is SGHDT and CDR2 is YYEEEE. Trimming removed 1 base at V and 5 bases at J, with 12 bases between. The CDR3 sequence is CASSLRRRPTGELFF. The DNA for the CDR3 is TGTGCCAGCAGCTTGAGGCGTAGGCCGACCGGGGAGCTGTTTTTT.

V and J are TRBV7-2 and TRBJ2-7; no clear D gene. The V and J ends lost 1 base and 3 bases respectively, with 7 bases between them. This CDR3 comprises 13 residues. Germline lookup yields CDR1 SGHTA and CDR2 FQGNSA. The CDR3 region is CASSLGSLYEQYV. The DNA for the CDR3 is TGTGCCAGCAGCTTAGGGTCCCTCTACGAGCAGTACGTC.

J is TRBJ2-7 and V is TRBV2; no definite D call. Germline values: CDR1 SNHLY, CDR2 FYNNEI. The length of the CDR3 is 11 residues. The germline V and J ends were trimmed by 3 bases and 2 bases, with 2 bases remaining between them. This chain's CDR3 is CASSETYEQYV. The CDR3 DNA is TGTGCCAGCAGTGAGACCTACGAGCAGTACGTC.

This clone was counted a few times. V and J are TRBV7-2 and TRBJ1-6; possible D gene TRBD1, 5 bases. The germline V and J ends were trimmed by 3 bases and 10 bases, with 10 bases remaining between them. The CDR3 runs 13 residues. CDR1 SGHTA and CDR2 FQGNSA come from the germline V gene. The CDR3 region is CASSFRGSSPLHF. CDR3 in DNA: TGTGCCAGCAGCTTCCGGGGGTCGTCACCCCTCCACTTT. The entire variable domain, with the rest obtained from reference TRBV7-2 and TRBJ1-6, is as follows: GAGVSQSPSNKVTEKGKDVELRCDPISGHTALYWYRQSLGQGLEFLIYFQGNSAPDKSGLPSDRFSAERTGGSVSTLTIQRTQQEDSAVYLCASSFRGSSPLHFGNGTRLTVT.

V gene TRBV5-1 combines with J gene TRBJ1-4; 9 bases fit TRBD1. The germline V gene has CDR1 SGHRS and CDR2 YFSETQ. V trimming: 0 bases; J trimming: 8 bases; junction bases outside the gene matches: 5. The CDR3 length is 15 residues. DNA of the CDR3: TGCGCCAGCAGCTTGGGGACAGGGGACAAGGAAAAACTGTTTTTT. This gives the protein CASSLGTGDKEKLFF.

The chain is built from TRBV5-1 and TRBJ2-5; D gene uncertain. Trimming left V 2 bases short and J 5 bases short, with 4 bases between. Germline V gene lookup returns CDR1 SGHRS and CDR2 YFSETQ. The CDR3 is made up of 11 amino acids. The CDR3 DNA sequence: TGCGCCAGCAGCTTTATGGAGACCCAGTACTTC. Its translation: CASSFMETQYF.

This clone has more than one count but fewer than ten. The V call is TRBV5-1, the J call TRBJ2-5; perhaps TRBD1 as D (6 bases). V lost 0 bases and J 2 bases, leaving 11 bases between the germline ends. The length of the CDR3 is 15 residues. In germline, CDR1 is SGHRS, CDR2 YFSETQ. The CDR3 region is CASSLERQVQETQYF. The CDR3 DNA reads as TGCGCCAGCAGCTTGGAAAGACAGGTGCAAGAGACCCAGTACTTC.

The V and J genes are TRBV29-1 and TRBJ2-1; 12 positions agree with TRBD2. Germline lookup yields CDR1 SQVTM and CDR2 ANQGSEA. This CDR3 has 15 residues. J lost 8 bases, V lost 7 bases, and 12 bases had no gene match. In DNA form, the CDR3 reads TGCAGCGCCCAGACTAGCGGGAGTCTAGGAGATGAGCAGTTCTTC. Amino acids: CSAQTSGSLGDEQFF.

The chain couples TRBV28 to TRBJ2-1; D possibly corresponds to TRBD2 (5 bases). Trimming left V 8 bases short and J 4 bases short, with 12 bases between. The germline gives CDR1 MDHEN, CDR2 SYDVKM. This CDR3 contains 13 residues. CDR3 in amino acids: CASGGGGYNEQFF. CDR3 sequence (DNA): TGTGCCAGCGGCGGTGGCGGGTACAATGAGCAGTTCTTC.

V usage is TRBV19 and J usage is TRBJ1-2, with 7 nucleotides matching TRBD1. In germline, CDR1 is LNHDA, CDR2 SQIVND (reference sequence). The CDR3 totals 13 residues. Losses at the gene ends were 6 bases for V and 7 bases for J; bases not matched to a gene: 8. DNA of the CDR3: TGTGCCAGTAGCCGACAGGGACCTGCTGGCTACACCTTC. As protein: CASSRQGPAGYTF.

The chain uses TRBV5-8 and TRBJ2-5; D might be TRBD1 (5 bases). The ends were cut back, 0 bases at V and 5 bases at J, with 14 bases in the middle. This CDR3 region has 15 residues. Germline lookup yields CDR1 SGHTS and CDR2 YDEGEE. CDR3 nucleotides: TGTGCCAGCAGCTTGGAGGGCAGGGTAATGGAGACCCAGTACTTC. It is translated as CASSLEGRVMETQYF.

The rearrangement uses TRBV2 and TRBJ1-5; D possibly corresponds to TRBD1 (5 bases). CDR3 size: 15 residues. Trimming took 0 bases from V and 3 from J, leaving 9 bases between them. Germline CDR1 reads SNHLY; CDR2 reads FYNNEI. CDR3 bases: TGTGCCAGCAGTGAAGCAGGAGGGGTCAATCAGCCCCAGCATTTT. Amino acid sequence: CASSEAGGVNQPQHF.

The chain links TRBV7-2 to TRBJ2-5; tentative D call: TRBD1 (7 bases). V dropped 5 bases and J dropped 5 bases, with 15 bases sitting between them. Germline lookup yields CDR1 SGHTA and CDR2 FQGNSA. This CDR3 is built from 14 residues. The CDR3 bases are TGTGCCAGCAGCCCTCAGGGGGGACCCGAGACCCAGTACTTC. Protein sequence: CASSPQGGPETQYF.

This chain uses TRBV2 with TRBJ1-4; a possible D gene is TRBD1 (6 bases). Deletions cut 5 bases from V and 0 bases from J, with 10 bases between. Germline V gives CDR1 SNHLY, CDR2 FYNNEI. CDR3 size: 15 residues. Written as DNA, the CDR3 is TGTGCCAGCAGTCAATCAGGGGCAACTAATGAAAAACTGTTTTTT. Translating gives CASSQSGATNEKLFF.

The V call is TRBV4-3, the J call TRBJ2-3; 11 bases line up with TRBD2. V was pared by 0 bases and J by 2 bases, with 7 bases of the junction left unmatched. The CDR3 is 18 amino acids. Germline loops: CDR1 LGHNA, CDR2 YSLEER. The CDR3 DNA follows: TGCGCCAGCAGCCAAGATCGGACTAGCGGGCATCTCACAGATACGCAGTATTTT. Its protein product is CASSQDRTSGHLTDTQYF.

The genes are TRBV10-2 and TRBJ2-1, with TRBD2 matching over 12 bases. With V trimmed by 6 bases and J by 9 bases, 6 bases remained unmatched. The germline V gene has CDR1 WSHSY and CDR2 SAAADI. This CDR3 is built from 14 residues. The CDR3 is CASRPSGRGVEQFF. The CDR3 bases are TGCGCCAGCAGACCTAGCGGGAGGGGGGTTGAGCAGTTCTTC.

The chain recombines TRBV5-6 with TRBJ2-5, with TRBD1 matching over 9 bases. TRBJ2-7 matches the DNA end more closely, so the J call is doubtful. The CDR3 covers 15 residues. CDR1 and CDR2 (germline): SGHDT, YYEEEE. The CDR3, as DNA: TGTGCCAGCAGCGTCTTGACAGGGGGGTCCTACGAGCAGTACTTC. Its protein is CASSVLTGGSYEQYF.

CDR3 DNA: TGTGCCTGGAGTCCCCGGACATTTCCAACACCAAATCAGCCCCAGCATTTT. Translated: CAWSPRTFPTPNQPQHF. This sequence joins TRBV30 and TRBJ1-5; the D gene is possibly TRBD1 (5 bases). The germline V and J ends were trimmed by 2 bases and 4 bases, with 21 bases remaining between them. The germline V gene has CDR1 GTSNPN and CDR2 SVGIG (reference sequence). This CDR3 is built from 17 residues. Based on the CDR3 plus reference TRBV30 and TRBJ1-5, the full variable domain is SQTIHQWPATLVQPVGSPLSLECTVEGTSNPNLYWYRQAAGRGLQLLFYSVGIGQISSEVPQNLSASRPQDRQFILSSKKLLLSDSGFYLCAWSPRTFPTPNQPQHFGDGTRLSIL.

Note on this clone: At one end, the junction sequence differs from germline, possibly due to a read error. The chain employs TRBV10-2 and TRBJ1-2; 10 bases match TRBD1. The V gene's germline CDR1 is WSHSY and CDR2 SAAADI. There are 15 residues in the CDR3. The CDR3 DNA is TGCGCCAGCAGCCCGTTGGGACAGGGGAAAGATGGCCACACCTTC. Translation: CASSPLGQGKDGHTF.